Listed here are 7 T cell receptor beta chains from one sample, sequenced in a study of persistence of HIV-infected CD4 T cells (dated by TCRdb to the early 2020s). The treatment or condition label, read with the paper, signifies: suppressive antiretroviral therapy. As a nonspecific positive control representing the CD4+ T cell repertoire, the cells were stimulated with anti-CD3/anti-CD28 magnetic beads. CD4+ T cells that responded were sorted based on upregulation of both CD40 ligand and CD69. No antigens are known for them. The immunoSEQ hsTCRB assay version 4, run in survey mode, was used to sequence TCRbeta repertoires from genomic DNA. TCRdb took this table from immuneACCESS and kept in-frame rearrangements with V and J called. Such tables lack part of the clones; where checked against another copy, unresolved V genes explain under half of the gap, and the rest is unexplained. This sample lists over 35,000 clones; 70% to 90% were detected once. The top ten constitute over 0.9% of the sample.

The sequenced sample was CD4+ T cells sorted from PBMCs after approximately 19-hour stimulation, obtained from a patient who received antiretroviral therapy. What the cell subset or site label conveys for this sample: CD40L+CD69+ CD4 T cells responding to anti-CD3/anti-CD28 beads, representing the overall repertoire. These receptors were collected from an adult man with HIV who was CMV-seropositive.

The rearrangement links TRBV2 to TRBJ1-4; unclear D gene. Between the trimmed V and J ends, which lost 6 bases and 0 bases, there was a span of 8 bases. This CDR3 region has 14 residues. Germline V gene data show CDR1 as SNHLY and CDR2 as FYNNEI. The CDR3 region is CASRAVATNEKLFF. CDR3 bases: TGTGCCAGCAGGGCAGTCGCAACTAATGAAAAACTGTTTTTT.

The V and J genes are TRBV24-1 and TRBJ1-5; 9 bases line up with TRBD1. Looked up from germline, CDR1 is KGHDR and CDR2 is SFDVKD. This CDR3 is built from 15 residues. Trimming at V came to 3 bases and at J to 5 bases, leaving 4 bases not matched to a gene. The CDR3 protein is CATSDPRTGDQPQHF. CDR3 DNA: TGTGCCACCAGTGATCCTCGGACAGGGGATCAGCCCCAGCATTTT.

The sample holds one count of this clone. The chain links TRBV18 to TRBJ1-1; 10 bases agree with TRBD1. The germline CDR1 and CDR2 sequences are KGHSH and LQKENI. CDR3 length: 13 amino acids. CDR3 loop: CAGTGAPNTEAFF. Here the CDR3 DNA reads TGTGCAGGGACAGGGGCACCGAACACTGAAGCTTTCTTT.

This sequence joins TRBV6-5 and TRBJ2-3, with D uncertain. This CDR3 has 15 residues. Germline V gene sequence: CDR1 MNHEY, CDR2 SVGAGI. V gave up 2 bases and J gave up 1 base, with 10 bases separating them. The CDR3 reads CASSYRFEGTDTQYF. Here the CDR3 DNA reads TGTGCCAGCAGTTACAGATTCGAGGGCACAGATACGCAGTATTTT.

The chain combines TRBV5-5 with TRBJ2-7; D remains unclear. Per the germline V gene, CDR1 is SGHKS and CDR2 is YYEKEE (reference sequence). The CDR3 length is 14 residues. V shed 1 base and J shed 0 bases, with 8 bases lying between them. In nucleotides, the CDR3 is TGTGCCAGCAGCTTGTATGGTTCCTCCTACGAGCAGTACTTC. This translates into CASSLYGSSYEQYF.

This clone was seen once. The genes are TRBV16 and TRBJ1-2; D uncertain. V was pared by 6 bases and J by 0 bases, with 17 bases between. Germline V gene lookup returns CDR1 KGHSY and CDR2 FQNENV. The CDR3 has 16 residues. The CDR3 loop reads CASRGNSITSNYGYTF. CDR3 in DNA: TGTGCCAGCAGGGGTAACAGTATCACCTCTAACTATGGCTACACCTTC.

This chain connects TRBV5-4 to TRBJ1-3, with 9 bases fitting TRBD1. V shed 4 bases and J 3 bases; nucleotides not matched to a gene: 5. Germline CDR1 SGHNT, CDR2 YYREEE (reference sequence). The CDR3 is 15 amino acids. The CDR3 nucleotides read TGTGCCAGCAGCGTTACAGGGGGCAATGGAAACACCATATATTTT. The encoded protein is CASSVTGGNGNTIYF.